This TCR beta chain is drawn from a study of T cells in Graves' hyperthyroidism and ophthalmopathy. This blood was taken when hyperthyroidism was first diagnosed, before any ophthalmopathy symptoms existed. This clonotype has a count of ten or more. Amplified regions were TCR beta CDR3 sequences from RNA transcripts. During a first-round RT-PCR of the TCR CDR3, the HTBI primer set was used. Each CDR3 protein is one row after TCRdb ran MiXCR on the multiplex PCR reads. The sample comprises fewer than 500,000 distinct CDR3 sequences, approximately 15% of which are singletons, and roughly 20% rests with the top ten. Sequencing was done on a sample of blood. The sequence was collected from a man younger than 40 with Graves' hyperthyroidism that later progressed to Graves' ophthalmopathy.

CDR3 amino acids: CASSIGTANNQPQHF. The CDR3 nucleotides read TGTGCCAGTAGTATCGGGACAGCAAACAATCAGCCCCAGCATTTT. The V and J genes are TRBV19 and TRBJ1-5, with 7 bases lining up with TRBD1. CDR1 is LNHDA and CDR2 is SQIVND in the germline V gene (reference sequence). Trimming at V came to 3 bases and at J to 3 bases, leaving 5 bases not matched to a gene. The CDR3 is 15 residues long.